This entry features one T cell receptor (beta chain) sequence. The antigen is not known. This record comes from a study of shared clonotypes between healthy human individuals. Notes on the study in general: The sampled material consisted only of blood, and tissue repertoires are likely to differ.

Genomic DNA per cell subset filled all wells of several immunoSEQ plates. Sequencing was performed with immunoSEQ multiplex PCR; in TCRdb, only in-frame clones are kept and a portion is missing. The repertoire includes some 980,000 clones, approximately 80% of them detected once, and over 1.3% sits in the top ten. The V gene lost 7 bases and the J gene lost 2 bases, with 10 bases spanning the gap. CDR1 and CDR2 (germline): SGHVS, FQNEAQ. This CDR3 is built from 13 residues. V usage is TRBV7-8 and J usage is TRBJ2-3, with D perhaps matching TRBD1 (5 bases). The sample comprised memory CD4+ T cells sorted from blood. Subset noted: CD45RA-negative fraction. The sequence derives from a young man in good health. The CDR3 region is CASNRGSTDTQYF. CDR3 nucleotides: TGTGCCAGCAATAGGGGCTCCACAGATACGCAGTATTTT.